This entry lists 7 T cell receptor beta chains sequenced from one sample in a study of blood T cell repertoires in COVID-19. Clones were sequenced by immunoSEQ multiplex PCR, and TCRdb holds only the in-frame ones, with some missing. The sample consists of over 130,000 clones, almost 85% of them appearing once. Sequencing used PBMCs or T cells enriched from blood (not recorded which). The receptor source for this set is a woman between 45 and 65 years old with acute COVID-19.

The chain is built from TRBV12-3 or TRBV12-4 and TRBJ2-1; no reliable D call. The ends were cut back, 4 bases at V and 8 bases at J, with 12 bases in the middle. This CDR3 comprises 13 residues. For the CDR3, the DNA is TGTGCCAGCAGTTCCTCTAGGATCCATGAGCAGTTCTTC. Protein product: CASSSSRIHEQFF.

This chain joins TRBV18 and TRBJ1-1, with D possibly matching TRBD1 (6 bases). Trimming left V 5 bases short and J 3 bases short, with 10 bases between. Germline CDR1 KGHSH, CDR2 LQKENI. This CDR3 is built from 13 residues. CDR3 nucleotides: TGTGCCAGCTCAGATCAGGGGTACACTGAAGCTTTCTTT. It is translated as CASSDQGYTEAFF.

The J gene is TRBJ1-1, the V gene TRBV12-3 or TRBV12-4; no clear D. This CDR3 is 12 amino acids long. V lost 3 bases and J lost 6, with 8 bases in between. CDR3 protein: CASSFAGAEAFF. The CDR3 coding sequence is TGTGCCAGCAGTTTCGCGGGTGCTGAAGCTTTCTTT.

This clone has only a few counts. The rearrangement uses TRBV3-1 (or the pseudogene TRBV3-2) and TRBJ2-5, with 9 positions matching TRBD2. The CDR3 has 16 amino acids. Germline CDR1 is LGHDT and CDR2 is YNNKEL (reference sequence). J was trimmed by 5 bases and V by 4 bases; bases with no gene match: 11. The DNA of the CDR3 is TGTGCCAGCAGCCCGGGCGGGAGGGGAGTCGGTGAGACCCAGTACTTC. Protein product: CASSPGGRGVGETQYF.

The chain has TRBV29-1 and TRBJ2-3; the match to TRBD2 covers 13 bases. Germline trimming cut 3 bases from V and 4 bases from J; bases unmatched to any gene: 7. Germline CDR1 is SQVTM and CDR2 is ANQGSEA. The CDR3 has 16 residues. The CDR3 sequence is CSVEGGTSGIADTQYF. The CDR3, as DNA: TGCAGCGTTGAGGGGGGGACTAGCGGGATAGCAGATACGCAGTATTTT.

The CDR3 region has the DNA TGTGCCAGCAGCTTCACCAGGCCGAACACTGAAGCTTTCTTT. The encoded protein is CASSFTRPNTEAFF. This chain connects TRBV7-2 to TRBJ1-1; unclear D gene. The CDR3 length is 14 residues. V was shortened by 3 bases and J by 1 base, with 9 bases between the two germline ends. Looked up from germline, CDR1 is SGHTA and CDR2 is FQGNSA.

This sequence joins TRBV27 and TRBJ2-5; TRBD2 might be the D (6 bases). The V and J ends lost 3 bases and 3 bases respectively, with 11 bases between them. Germline V CDR1 and CDR2: MNHEY, SMNVEV (reference sequence). The length of the CDR3 is 14 residues. The CDR3 spells CASSFSGGKETQYF. In nucleotides, the CDR3 is TGTGCCAGCAGTTTCTCTGGCGGGAAAGAGACCCAGTACTTC.